This T cell receptor beta chain comes out of a study of T and B cells in COVID-19 patients. Overall study: Nine tenths of the roughly 20 active-infection patients had comorbidities associated with unfavorable COVID-19 outcome. Study results and limitations: Patients with COVID-19 reportedly showed strongly skewed T cell receptor beta variable and joining gene usage.

This clonotype is termed medium-sized. Its antigen is not identified. BIOMED2 TRB-A/B primer pools were used in multiplex TRB PCR. TCRdb reanalysed the multiplex PCR reads using MiXCR and keeps one entry per CDR3 protein. The data contain some 4,300 distinct CDR3 sequences, roughly 24% of them singletons. TRB was amplified from around 250-500 ng of blood genomic DNA. This TCR came from a human donor with active COVID-19. Sequencing was done on a sample of blood.

DNA of the CDR3: TGTGCCAGTAGTATCAATGAGTACGAGCAGTACTTC. Translating gives CASSINEYEQYF. V gene TRBV19 combines with J gene TRBJ2-7; D unresolved. Germline assignment: CDR1 LNHDA and CDR2 SQIVND (reference sequence). There are 12 residues in the CDR3. V was clipped by 3 bases and J by 4 bases, with 7 bases between them.